These 22 T cell receptor beta chains share one sample of origin, sequenced in a study of blood T cell repertoires in COVID-19. Sequencing used immunoSEQ multiplex PCR; TCRdb keeps in-frame clones, though not all of them. The sample yields 250,000 or so clones, around 89% seen once. Sequenced: peripheral blood. The origin of the receptors is a man aged 25-40 years with COVID-19, enrolled during active disease.

The V and J genes are TRBV15 and TRBJ1-1; possibly TRBD1 for D (5 bases). CDR3 length: 13 amino acids. Germline values: CDR1 LNHNV, CDR2 YYDKDF (reference sequence). V was trimmed by 0 bases and J by 11 bases, leaving 13 bases between them. The CDR3 sequence is CATSRDHAGKAFF. The CDR3 region has the DNA TGTGCCACCAGCAGAGATCACGCAGGGAAGGCTTTCTTT.

The rearrangement links TRBV19 to TRBJ1-2; TRBD1 might be the D (5 bases). This CDR3 contains 15 residues. With 1 base removed from V and 3 bases from J, the gap between germline ends came to 12 bases. Germline V lookup: CDR1 LNHDA, CDR2 SQIVND (reference sequence). This chain's CDR3 is CASSIAPGFDYGYTF. The CDR3 coding sequence is TGTGCCAGTAGTATAGCCCCAGGGTTCGACTATGGCTACACCTTC.

This chain links TRBV6-4 with TRBJ1-5, with D unresolved. In germline, CDR1 is MRHNA, CDR2 SNTAGT. There are 13 residues in the CDR3. V lost 3 bases to trimming and J lost 3 bases, with 6 bases between them. CDR3 DNA sequence: TGTGCCAGCAGTGAGATACACAATCAGCCCCAGCATTTT. Translation: CASSEIHNQPQHF.

V gene TRBV9 combines with J gene TRBJ2-3; TRBD2 agrees at 11 bases. CDR3 length: 18 amino acids. J was trimmed by 0 bases and V by 4 bases; bases with no gene match: 10. Germline V gene lookup returns CDR1 SGDLS and CDR2 YYNGEE. This chain's CDR3 is CASSSRLAGLSSTDTQYF. DNA of the CDR3: TGTGCCAGCAGCTCCCGACTAGCGGGGCTCTCTAGCACAGATACGCAGTATTTT.

The V call is TRBV2, the J call TRBJ1-4; 9 bases line up with TRBD1. With 6 bases clipped from V and 7 bases from J, the junction kept 6 bases outside the gene matches. The CDR3 spans 14 residues. Per the germline V gene, CDR1 is SNHLY and CDR2 is FYNNEI. The CDR3, as DNA: TGTGCCAGCAGAGAACAGGGGGCGTTTGAAAAACTGTTTTTT. This encodes CASREQGAFEKLFF.

The chain links TRBV18 to TRBJ1-1, with D maybe TRBD1 (5 bases). Trimming pared 4 bases from V and 2 bases from J, leaving 14 bases between. This CDR3 region has 15 residues. Germline loops: CDR1 KGHSH, CDR2 LQKENI. CDR3 sequence (DNA): TGTGCCAGCTCACAGGCCCGGACACCTAACACTGAAGCTTTCTTT. Its translation: CASSQARTPNTEAFF.

The V gene is TRBV5-4, the J gene TRBJ2-2; a possible D gene is TRBD1 (6 bases). The CDR3 is 13 residues long. V was cut by 4 bases and J by 9 bases, with 13 bases left in between. Germline values: CDR1 SGHNT, CDR2 YYREEE (reference sequence). As DNA, the CDR3 is TGTGCCAGCAGCCGGGACATCCACCGGGAGCTGTTTTTT. Translating it yields CASSRDIHRELFF.

V gene TRBV4-2 combines with J gene TRBJ1-4, with 9 bases that match TRBD1. CDR1 is LGHNA and CDR2 is YNFKEQ in the germline V gene. The V and J ends lost 3 bases and 2 bases, in that order; junction bases with no gene match: 13. This CDR3 has 19 amino acids. In nucleotides, the CDR3 is TGTGCCAGCAGCCACCTCTTGGGACAGGGAGGGGGGACTAATGAAAAACTGTTTTTT. This sequence encodes CASSHLLGQGGGTNEKLFF.

The gene calls are TRBV25-1 and TRBJ1-2; D is unresolved. CDR1 MGHDK and CDR2 SYGVNS come from the germline V gene. CDR3 length: 16 amino acids. Trimming removed 2 bases from V and 5 bases from J, with 18 bases in between. This CDR3 is CASSEGSAGAWYGYTF. CDR3 nucleotide sequence: TGTGCCAGCAGTGAAGGTAGCGCAGGCGCTTGGTATGGCTACACCTTC.

The rearrangement uses TRBV9 and TRBJ1-1; 7 bases align to TRBD1. The CDR3 length is 14 residues. From germline, CDR1 is SGDLS and CDR2 YYNGEE. Germline trimming cut 0 bases from V and 7 bases from J; bases unmatched to any gene: 6. The DNA of the CDR3 is TGTGCCAGCAGCGTAGGAGGGGGCAGGAGTGAAGCTTTCTTT. Protein product: CASSVGGGRSEAFF.

This sequence joins TRBV11-2 and TRBJ2-7; D unresolved. Trimming took off 1 base at V and 6 bases at J, with 16 bases between the two ends. The length of the CDR3 is 15 residues. From germline, CDR1 is SGHAT and CDR2 FQNNGV. CDR3 nucleotide sequence: TGTGCCAGCAGCTTAGTAGAGGCCGGGTGGTTCGAGCAGTACTTC. The encoded protein is CASSLVEAGWFEQYF.

V gene TRBV5-1 combines with J gene TRBJ2-7; possibly TRBD1 for D (6 bases). CDR1 is SGHRS, CDR2 YFSETQ, per germline. The CDR3 sequence is 14 residues long. V was clipped by 0 bases and J by 4 bases, with 11 bases between them. CDR3 sequence: CASSLARGTYEQYF. CDR3 sequence (DNA): TGCGCCAGCAGCTTGGCCAGGGGAACATACGAGCAGTACTTC.

This clone was counted a single time. This chain links TRBV28 with TRBJ1-2; no definite D call. The CDR3 runs to 12 residues. The V end was cut by 8 bases, the J end by 1 base, with 8 bases between. Per germline, CDR1 MDHEN and CDR2 SYDVKM. The CDR3 sequence: CASVRGNYGYTF. CDR3 in DNA: TGTGCCAGCGTCCGGGGTAACTATGGCTACACCTTC.

This clone was found a few times. The gene calls are TRBV28 and TRBJ2-3; 9 bases match TRBD2. Trimming at V came to 6 bases and at J to 5 bases, leaving 12 bases not matched to a gene. The CDR3 contains 16 residues. Per germline, CDR1 MDHEN and CDR2 SYDVKM. Written as DNA, the CDR3 is TGTGCCAGCAGCCCGGACTTGCTAGCGGGACAAGATACGCAGTATTTT. Protein product: CASSPDLLAGQDTQYF.

Remarks on this clone: Sequence at one end of the junction differs from germline and may be a read error. The chain carries TRBV7-3 and TRBJ2-1; 7 bases fit TRBD1. This CDR3 has 16 residues. The germline CDR1 and CDR2 sequences are SGHTA and FQGTGA. Here the CDR3 reads CASTLGPTGTYNEQFF. For the CDR3, the DNA is TGTGCCAGCACCTTAGGACCGACAGGGACCTACAATGAGCAGTTCTTC.

The chain recombines TRBV18 with TRBJ1-1; TRBD1 is a possible D gene (5 bases). The CDR3 has 15 amino acids. The ends were cut back, 3 bases at V and 0 bases at J, with 11 bases in the middle. CDR1 is KGHSH and CDR2 is LQKENI in the germline V gene. CDR3 in amino acids: CASSPNRWMNTEAFF. The CDR3 region has the DNA TGTGCCAGCTCACCGAACAGGTGGATGAACACTGAAGCTTTCTTT.

The V call is TRBV7-2, the J call TRBJ1-2; D perhaps matches TRBD1 (5 bases). The CDR3 contains 13 residues. Per germline, CDR1 SGHTA and CDR2 FQGNSA. V shed 1 base and J shed 4 bases, with 7 bases lying between them. The CDR3 DNA reads TGTGCCAGCAGCTTAGGGGGCATCTATGGCTACACCTTC. Translated: CASSLGGIYGYTF. The variable domain in full, completed from reference TRBV7-2 and TRBJ1-2, reads GAGVSQSPSNKVTEKGKDVELRCDPISGHTALYWYRQSLGQGLEFLIYFQGNSAPDKSGLPSDRFSAERTGGSVSTLTIQRTQQEDSAVYLCASSLGGIYGYTFGSGTRLTVV.

The rearrangement uses TRBV11-2 and TRBJ1-6, with 10 bases fitting TRBD1. Germline trimming cut 1 base from V and 10 bases from J; bases unmatched to any gene: 7. CDR3 size: 16 residues. The germline CDR1 and CDR2 sequences are SGHAT and FQNNGV. The CDR3 region has the DNA TGTGCCAGCAGCTTAGTACCGGGACAGGGGAGCTCACCCCTCCACTTT. Protein product: CASSLVPGQGSSPLHF.

To note about this clone: One end of the junction varies from germline; a read error may be responsible. The chain recombines TRBV6-5 with TRBJ1-1, with 7 bases lining up with TRBD1. Germline loops: CDR1 MNHEY, CDR2 SVGAGI. The CDR3 runs to 15 residues. The CDR3 bases are TGTGCCAGCAGTTCCCACTCAGGCGGAGACAGGGAGCTTTCTTTT. Its translation is CASSSHSGGDRELSF.

V is TRBV7-2 and J is TRBJ1-5, with 7 bases lining up with TRBD1. The junction had 8 bases not matched to a gene; V was cut back by 6 bases and J by 3 bases. CDR1 is SGHTA and CDR2 is FQGNSA in the germline V gene. This CDR3 is built from 15 residues. DNA for the CDR3: TGTGCCAGCAGTCCGACCGGGACAGACAATCAGCCCCAGCATTTT. Residues: CASSPTGTDNQPQHF.

The chain links TRBV15 to TRBJ2-7; tentatively, D is TRBD2 (5 bases). Trimming cost V 0 bases and J 5 bases, with 14 bases left between them. Germline values: CDR1 LNHNV, CDR2 YYDKDF (reference sequence). The CDR3 extends over 15 amino acids. Here the CDR3 DNA reads TGTGCCACCAGCAGAGAAGGGCGGGTTCGCGACGAGCAGTACTTC. Amino acid sequence: CATSREGRVRDEQYF.

The chain links TRBV11-2 to TRBJ1-2, with 10 bases that match TRBD1. This CDR3 is 19 amino acids long. The V and J ends lost 4 bases and 6 bases, in that order; junction bases with no gene match: 20. Germline V lookup: CDR1 SGHAT, CDR2 FQNNGV. In nucleotides, the CDR3 is TGTGCCAGCAGCTCTTTACTGAGACTGACCCGAGACAGGGGGCATGGCTACACCTTC. Amino acid sequence: CASSSLLRLTRDRGHGYTF.